The 16 T cell receptor beta chains listed next were all sequenced from one sample in a study of OX40 agonist ivuxolimab in advanced cancers. The repertoire was sequenced with immunoSEQ multiplex PCR; TCRdb's copy has only in-frame clones and lacks some. This table holds tens of thousands of clones, less than 90% found once. The specimen comprised CD4+ or CD8+ T cells sorted from blood, sampled in a trial of the OX40 agonist ivuxolimab. These receptors were taken from an adult with an advanced solid tumor such as melanoma, head and neck, liver or kidney cancer.

This clone was picked up a small number of times. Other DNA sequences from this sample encode an identical CDR3 as well. This chain joins TRBV18 and TRBJ2-3; no reliable D call. The V and J ends lost 3 bases and 4 bases respectively, with 5 bases between them. This CDR3 is 12 amino acids long. The germline CDR1 and CDR2 sequences are KGHSH and LQKENI. The CDR3 spells CASSPAPDTQYF. The CDR3, as DNA: TGTGCCAGCTCACCGGCGCCAGATACGCAGTATTTT.

The chain links TRBV7-9 to TRBJ2-5, with D perhaps TRBD2 (6 bases). The V end was cut by 7 bases, the J end by 4 bases, with 16 bases between. Germline V gene lookup returns CDR1 SEHNR and CDR2 FQNEAQ (reference sequence). CDR3 length: 14 residues. The CDR3, as DNA: TGTGCCAGCACCCCGACGGGGGACGCAGAGACCCAGTACTTC. It translates to CASTPTGDAETQYF.

The CDR3 region has the DNA TGTGCCATCAGTGAGCCCTACCCTCGTCTAGCCGAATCACCCCTCCACTTT. This gives the protein CAISEPYPRLAESPLHF. The chain recombines TRBV10-3 with TRBJ1-6; D remains ambiguous. There are 17 residues in the CDR3. The germline CDR1 and CDR2 sequences are ENHRY and SYGVKD. V was cut by 2 bases and J by 10 bases, with 21 bases left in between.

The chain combines TRBV6-5 with TRBJ1-5; 8 nucleotides match TRBD1. CDR3 length equals 15 residues. Germline loops: CDR1 MNHEY, CDR2 SVGAGI. Trimming cost V 4 bases and J 6 bases; bases outside gene matches: 8. The CDR3: CASSLKQGGSQPQHF. The CDR3 nucleotides read TGTGCCAGCAGTTTAAAACAGGGGGGGAGTCAGCCCCAGCATTTT.

This clone came up once. The chain carries TRBV19 and TRBJ1-3; TRBD1 might be the D (5 bases). CDR1 and CDR2 from the germline V gene are LNHDA and SQIVND (reference sequence). Trimming took 7 bases from V and 3 from J, leaving 13 bases between them. The CDR3 extends over 14 amino acids. This CDR3 reads CASMSQGGGNTIYF. DNA of the CDR3: TGTGCCAGTATGTCGCAGGGAGGTGGAAACACCATATATTTT.

The V gene is TRBV5-4, the J gene TRBJ1-6; 7 nucleotides align to TRBD1. There are 15 residues in the CDR3. J lost 9 bases, V lost 5 bases, and 11 bases had no gene match. From germline, CDR1 is SGHNT and CDR2 YYREEE (reference sequence). The CDR3 sequence is CASRQAGQARSPLHF. The CDR3 coding sequence is TGTGCCAGCAGGCAAGCCGGACAGGCGCGTTCACCCCTCCACTTT.

This sequence joins TRBV10-3 and TRBJ1-3; the D gene is possibly TRBD1 (6 bases). Germline CDR1 ENHRY, CDR2 SYGVKD. V was shortened by 10 bases and J by 0 bases, with 16 bases between the two germline ends. The CDR3 is 15 residues long. The DNA for the CDR3 is TGTGCCACCGACCCGACAGGCAGCTCTGGAAACACCATATATTTT. It specifies CATDPTGSSGNTIYF.

The chain employs TRBV11-3 and TRBJ1-6; TRBD1 might be the D (6 bases). The length of the CDR3 is 17 residues. V shed 6 bases and J shed 1 base, with 16 bases lying between them. CDR1 and CDR2 (germline): SGHNT, YENEEA. The CDR3 spells CASRDSAGGSYNSPLHF. DNA for the CDR3: TGTGCCAGCAGGGACAGTGCGGGAGGTTCCTATAATTCACCCCTCCACTTT.

This chain links TRBV7-2 with TRBJ2-1; TRBD2 matches 9 bases. The CDR3 has 15 residues. The V and J ends lost 5 bases and 4 bases, in that order; junction bases with no gene match: 6. Germline CDR1 reads SGHTA; CDR2 reads FQGNSA. The CDR3 protein is CASSQGLALYNEQFF. CDR3 sequence (DNA): TGTGCCAGCAGCCAAGGACTAGCGCTGTACAATGAGCAGTTCTTC.

This clone has a handful of counts. The J gene is TRBJ1-2, the V gene TRBV2, with 8 bases matching TRBD1. This CDR3 comprises 12 residues. Germline loops: CDR1 SNHLY, CDR2 FYNNEI. The trim removed 3 bases at V and 12 bases at J, leaving 6 bases unmatched. This chain's CDR3 is CASSEPGGGDTF. In DNA, the CDR3 is TGTGCCAGCAGTGAGCCAGGGGGCGGGGACACCTTC.

The gene calls are TRBV5-5 and TRBJ2-5, with D perhaps TRBD2 (6 bases). CDR1 SGHKS and CDR2 YYEKEE come from the germline V gene (reference sequence). The V and J ends lost 6 bases and 2 bases respectively, with 11 bases between them. This CDR3 contains 13 residues. The chain's CDR3 is CASTLAGQETQYF. The CDR3 DNA is TGTGCCAGCACCCTGGCGGGGCAAGAGACCCAGTACTTC.

The chain combines TRBV19 with TRBJ2-3; 7 nucleotides match TRBD2. The CDR3 extends over 16 amino acids. CDR1 and CDR2 from the germline V gene are LNHDA and SQIVND (reference sequence). Germline trimming cut 7 bases from V and 2 bases from J; bases unmatched to any gene: 12. The CDR3 sequence: CASMSLVAGDTDTQYF. DNA of the CDR3: TGTGCCAGTATGTCCCTGGTAGCGGGCGACACAGATACGCAGTATTTT.

This clone was seen only a few times. This sequence joins TRBV7-3 and TRBJ2-1; perhaps D is TRBD1 or TRBD2 (6 bases each). Between the trimmed V and J ends, which lost 5 bases and 9 bases, there was a span of 14 bases. Germline CDR1 is SGHTA and CDR2 is FQGTGA. The CDR3 spans 13 residues. The CDR3 region is CASSIRGDGEQFF. CDR3 coding DNA: TGTGCCAGCAGCATTAGGGGGGACGGTGAGCAGTTCTTC.

Comments on this clone: Because the CDR3's place on the DNA is in doubt, the DNA is left out and the CDR3 is given as listed by TCRdb. V and J are TRBV2 and TRBJ2-2; the D segment call TRBD2 is taken from the table without a DNA check. Per germline, CDR1 SNHLY and CDR2 FYNNEI. Including both end residues, the CDR3 is 15 amino acids long. CDR3 loop: CASSTSGGATGELFF.

The chain recombines TRBV19 with TRBJ1-5; perhaps TRBD1 as D (5 bases). The CDR3 sequence is 14 residues long. V dropped 3 bases and J dropped 7 bases, with 13 bases sitting between them. Germline CDR1 and CDR2: LNHDA and SQIVND (reference sequence). The CDR3 loop reads CASSIAGVLQPQHF. CDR3 nucleotides: TGTGCCAGTAGTATCGCGGGGGTACTACAGCCCCAGCATTTT.

V and J are TRBV5-5 and TRBJ1-1; tentatively, D is TRBD1 (5 bases). The germline V gene has CDR1 SGHKS and CDR2 YYEKEE (reference sequence). The ends were cut back, 0 bases at V and 4 bases at J, with 13 bases in the middle. This CDR3 is built from 15 residues. In DNA form, the CDR3 reads TGTGCCAGCAGCTTGGCGATCCGACAGCCCACTGAAGCTTTCTTT. Protein sequence: CASSLAIRQPTEAFF.